This passage covers 5 T cell receptor beta chains from one sample sequenced in a study of beta chain features in type 1 diabetes. Expressed TCRB transcripts were sequenced, since all the RNA that had been isolated was reverse transcribed. Clones were read by immunoSEQ multiplex PCR, and TCRdb kept only the in-frame ones, dropping some. Found here are nearly 350,000 clones, 8% of them singletons; the top ten hold approximately 0.47%. Sample: central memory CD4+ T cells from blood. Every receptor here comes from a woman aged 18 to 35 in good health.

This sequence joins TRBV19 and TRBJ2-7, with 7 positions matching TRBD1. CDR1 and CDR2 from the germline V gene are LNHDA and SQIVND (reference sequence). CDR3 length: 14 residues. The junction had 6 bases not matched to a gene; V was cut back by 2 bases and J by 5 bases. The CDR3 sequence: CASSISGGTHEQYF. CDR3 in DNA: TGTGCCAGTAGTATATCAGGGGGTACCCACGAGCAGTACTTC.

This clone has a count of ten or more. This chain joins TRBV25-1 and TRBJ1-5, with TRBD1 identical over 8 bases. Germline V lookup: CDR1 MGHDK, CDR2 SYGVNS. Trimming took 6 bases from V and 5 from J; bases not matched to a gene: 3. There are 13 residues in the CDR3. The CDR3 loop is CASRGQGHQPQHF. The CDR3 DNA follows: TGTGCCAGCAGAGGACAGGGCCATCAGCCCCAGCATTTT. Supplemented by reference TRBV25-1 and TRBJ1-5, the full variable domain reads EADIYQTPRYLVIGTGKKITLECSQTMGHDKMYWYQQDPGMELHLIHYSYGVNSTEKGDLSSESTVSRIRTEHFPLTLESARPSHTSQYLCASRGQGHQPQHFGDGTRLSIL.

This sequence joins TRBV7-2 and TRBJ2-7, with D perhaps TRBD1 or TRBD2 (5 bases each). Trimming shortened V by 2 bases and J by 9 bases, and 17 bases separated the two germline ends. The CDR3 sequence is 14 residues long. Germline assignment: CDR1 SGHTA and CDR2 FQGNSA. CDR3 in DNA: TGTGCCAGCAGCTTATCGGGACCTATAGTCGGGCAGTACTTC. Translating gives CASSLSGPIVGQYF.

This clone was seen more than once but under ten times. This chain uses TRBV23-1 with TRBJ2-5; no clear D. TRBV23-1 is marked as an open reading frame, function uncertain. The V and J ends lost 4 bases and 5 bases respectively, with 8 bases between them. The CDR3 runs to 12 residues. The CDR3 DNA reads TGCGCCAGCAGTCCCTTAGGGGAGACCCAGTACTTC. As protein: CASSPLGETQYF.

CDR3 amino acids: CASSYSGGRADTQYF. For the CDR3, the DNA is TGTGCCAGCAGTTACTCGGGGGGTAGAGCAGATACGCAGTATTTT. This sequence joins TRBV6-5 and TRBJ2-3; a weak D match, TRBD2 (6 bases). Between the trimmed V and J ends, which lost 0 bases and 4 bases, there was a span of 11 bases. The CDR3 is 15 residues long. Germline CDR1 is MNHEY and CDR2 is SVGAGI.